The clone carrying this TCR beta chain was found once. This sample was taken from a study of glioma-infiltrating T cells after dendritic cell vaccination. Method: immunoSEQ multiplex PCR; TCRdb's copy keeps in-frame clones and lacks some. In the table there are some 110,000 clones, around 90% of which are singletons. Time point defined: after dendritic cell vaccination, including at tumor progression/relapse. The CDR3 is made up of 15 amino acids. The V segment lost 1 base and the J segment 6 bases; nucleotides outside the gene matches: 7. Germline V CDR1 and CDR2: SNHLY, FYNNEI. The sequences come from blood, collected after dendritic cell vaccination. The sequence was collected from a human donor with glioblastoma. This chain links TRBV2 with TRBJ1-2; 8 bases are a match to TRBD1. This chain's CDR3 is CASSEGWTGIDGYTF. DNA of the CDR3: TGTGCCAGCAGTGAAGGCTGGACAGGGATCGATGGCTACACCTTC.